A single sample gave rise to the 8 T cell receptor beta chains below, sequenced in a study of T cells in Graves' hyperthyroidism and ophthalmopathy. Using RNA transcripts as the source, TCR beta CDR3 regions were amplified. In the first-round RT-PCR of the TCR CDR3, the HTBI primer set was used. Using its own MiXCR run on the multiplex PCR reads, TCRdb lists one record per CDR3 protein. The sample has about 610,000 distinct CDR3 sequences; approximately 16% are singletons. The sample comprised blood. Receptor source: a middle-aged woman with Graves' ophthalmopathy.

This clonotype was seen repeatedly, ten times or more. The rearrangement joins TRBV11-2 to TRBJ2-1; 14 positions match TRBD2. The CDR3 is 15 residues long. Germline CDR1 SGHAT, CDR2 FQNNGV. V shed 5 bases and J 5 bases; nucleotides not matched to a gene: 2. CDR3 sequence: CASSRLAGGNNEQFF. Written as DNA, the CDR3 is TGTGCCAGCAGCCGACTAGCGGGAGGGAACAATGAGCAGTTCTTC.

This clonotype was counted between two and nine times. The chain carries TRBV9 and TRBJ2-2, with D possibly TRBD2 on 6 matching bases. Germline V gene sequence: CDR1 SGDLS, CDR2 YYNGEE. The CDR3 has 15 residues. Between the trimmed V and J ends, which lost 3 bases and 1 base, there was a span of 10 bases. The CDR3 region is CASSGRARNTGELFF. In DNA, the CDR3 is TGTGCCAGCAGCGGGAGGGCCAGGAACACCGGGGAGCTGTTTTTT.

This clonotype appeared a few times. V usage is TRBV19 and J usage is TRBJ1-1; 7 bases match TRBD1. Germline V CDR1 and CDR2: LNHDA, SQIVND (reference sequence). V gave up 5 bases and J gave up 4 bases; unmatched junction bases: 10. This CDR3 has 15 residues. The CDR3 protein is CASSHIDRVSTEAFF. The CDR3 DNA sequence: TGTGCCAGTAGTCATATCGACAGGGTGAGCACTGAAGCTTTCTTT.

V usage is TRBV27 and J usage is TRBJ1-1; 9 bases fit TRBD1. This CDR3 contains 13 residues. CDR1 is MNHEY and CDR2 is SMNVEV in the germline V gene (reference sequence). The junction had 7 bases not matched to a gene; V was cut back by 10 bases and J by 4 bases. The CDR3 reads CATRKDRGTEAFF. CDR3 DNA sequence: TGTGCCACCCGGAAGGACAGGGGCACTGAAGCTTTCTTT.

This clonotype was seen at least ten times. The chain recombines TRBV28 with TRBJ1-1, with 11 bases lining up with TRBD1. With 5 bases clipped from V and 3 bases from J, the junction kept 17 bases outside the gene matches. CDR1 and CDR2 (germline): MDHEN, SYDVKM. The CDR3 sequence is 19 residues long. The CDR3 region has the DNA TGTGCCAGCAGTCCTATTCTCGGGACAGGGGGTGATCGCGACACTGAAGCTTTCTTT. Amino acid sequence: CASSPILGTGGDRDTEAFF. The whole variable domain, remainder taken from reference TRBV28 and TRBJ1-1, is DVKVTQSSRYLVKRTGEKVFLECVQDMDHENMFWYRQDPGLGLRLIYFSYDVKMKEKGDIPEGYSVSREKKERFSLILESASTNQTSMYLCASSPILGTGGDRDTEAFFGQGTRLTVV.

This clonotype has more than one count but fewer than ten. This chain joins TRBV10-3 and TRBJ2-1; TRBD2 aligns across 9 bases. Trimming removed 6 bases from V and 5 bases from J; junction bases left unmatched: 5. Germline V gene lookup returns CDR1 ENHRY and CDR2 SYGVKD. This CDR3 contains 14 residues. The CDR3 loop is CAIRSGGTHNEQFF. CDR3 coding DNA: TGTGCCATCAGAAGCGGGGGGACTCACAATGAGCAGTTCTTC.

Comments on this clonotype: One base away lies a much larger clone, so this may be a sequencing read error. This chain uses TRBV28 with TRBJ1-5; D remains ambiguous. The CDR3 is 15 residues long. CDR1 MDHEN and CDR2 SYDVKM come from the germline V gene. V dropped 6 bases and J dropped 3 bases, with 15 bases sitting between them. Written as DNA, the CDR3 is TGTGCCAGCAGCCTTGACTTGGTCGACAATCAGCCCCAGCATTTT. Translation: CASSLDLVDNQPQHF.

The rearrangement joins TRBV11-3 to TRBJ1-6, with D tentatively TRBD1 (5 bases). The CDR3 covers 16 residues. CDR1 and CDR2 (germline): SGHNT, YENEEA. Deletions cut 0 bases from V and 9 bases from J, with 15 bases between. The CDR3 nucleotides read TGTGCCAGCAGCTTAGATAGGCGGGCCGGGGGTTCACCCCTCCACTTT. Its translation: CASSLDRRAGGSPLHF.